The 18 T cell receptor beta chains reported below all come from one sample, sequenced in a study of CD4 T cells in relation to SARS-CoV-2 and coronaviruses (dated by TCRdb to about 2021). Their antigens are not known. Library preparation employed the immunoSEQ multiplex PCR assay. TCRdb holds this immuneACCESS table with in-frame rearrangements only. Some clones are missing; in checked studies, unresolved V genes explain under half, and the rest has no known cause. This sample gives more than 20,000 clones in total; 76% of them show up just once. The ten biggest clones cover 15% to 20% of the sample. CD4+ T cells from unexposed donors were collected before the COVID-19 pandemic (2011-2018). After approximately 11 days of culture, CD4+ T cells were isolated with the EasySep CD4+ T cell isolation kit. Input material: CD4+ T cells from PBMCs, cultured in vitro. Receptors originate from a human donor in good health.

The chain carries TRBV5-1 and TRBJ2-2, with 10 bases fitting TRBD1. From germline, CDR1 is SGHRS and CDR2 YFSETQ. CDR3 length: 16 amino acids. The ends lost 4 bases at V and 3 bases at J; junction bases unmatched: 6. CDR3: CASSPRQGAHTGELFF. CDR3 DNA sequence: TGCGCCAGCAGCCCGCGACAGGGGGCGCACACCGGGGAGCTGTTTTTT.

V is TRBV18 and J is TRBJ1-1; D not resolved. From germline, CDR1 is KGHSH and CDR2 LQKENI. This CDR3 has 13 amino acids. V was cut by 2 bases and J by 2 bases, with 6 bases left in between. CDR3 protein: CASSPALNTEAFF. The CDR3 DNA reads TGTGCCAGCTCACCAGCCCTAAACACTGAAGCTTTCTTT. Complete variable domain (other parts from reference TRBV18 and TRBJ1-1): NAGVMQNPRHLVRRRGQEARLRCSPMKGHSHVYWYRQLPEEGLKFMVYLQKENIIDESGMPKERFSAEFPKEGPSILRIQQVVRGDSAAYFCASSPALNTEAFFGQGTRLTVV.

The rearrangement uses TRBV9 and TRBJ2-3; the match to TRBD2 covers 11 bases. CDR3 size: 17 residues. V lost 4 bases and J lost 4; bases outside the gene matches: 11. Germline loops: CDR1 SGDLS, CDR2 YYNGEE. As DNA, the CDR3 is TGTGCCAGCAGCCCGGTAGCGGGAGGGCCGTGGGCAGATACGCAGTATTTT. Amino acids: CASSPVAGGPWADTQYF.

The rearrangement uses TRBV19 and TRBJ2-1; D uncertain. The V gene lost 3 bases and the J gene lost 3 bases, with 12 bases spanning the gap. Germline V gene sequence: CDR1 LNHDA, CDR2 SQIVND (reference sequence). The CDR3 is made up of 15 amino acids. CDR3 amino acids: CASSMIRQDYNEQFF. The CDR3 nucleotides read TGTGCCAGTAGTATGATCCGGCAGGACTACAATGAGCAGTTCTTC.

This clone turned up a few times. The rearrangement joins TRBV5-1 to TRBJ2-7, with unresolved D. The CDR3 runs 12 residues. CDR1 is SGHRS, CDR2 YFSETQ, per germline. Trimming shortened V by 4 bases and J by 6 bases, and 11 bases separated the two germline ends. The CDR3 protein is CASSQLYGEQYF. CDR3 DNA sequence: TGCGCCAGCAGCCAACTCTATGGCGAGCAGTACTTC.

V usage is TRBV20-1 and J usage is TRBJ2-5, with 10 bases identical to TRBD2. The CDR3 contains 13 residues. The V segment lost 3 bases and the J segment 5 bases; nucleotides outside the gene matches: 3. Germline V CDR1 and CDR2: DFQATT, SNEGSKA (reference sequence). The chain's CDR3 is CSASPSGSETQYF. CDR3 bases: TGCAGTGCTAGTCCTAGCGGGAGCGAGACCCAGTACTTC.

The V call is TRBV27, the J call TRBJ2-7, with a tentative D call TRBD2 (6 bases). There are 15 residues in the CDR3. Germline V CDR1 and CDR2: MNHEY, SMNVEV (reference sequence). V was shortened by 3 bases and J by 2 bases, with 14 bases between the two germline ends. The CDR3 nucleotides read TGTGCCAGCAGTTTCTCGGGGGACTGGCCCTACGAGCAGTACTTC. Translated: CASSFSGDWPYEQYF.

In regard to this clone: The same CDR3 arises from other DNA sequences in this sample as well. The chain has TRBV3-1 (or the pseudogene TRBV3-2) and TRBJ2-7; D gene unclear. The CDR3 is made up of 13 amino acids. Germline V lookup: CDR1 LGHDT, CDR2 YNNKEL (reference sequence). Trimming cost V 4 bases and J 5 bases, with 12 bases left between them. The CDR3 region is CASSPLQSHEQYF. DNA of the CDR3: TGTGCCAGCAGCCCTCTCCAATCACACGAGCAGTACTTC.

This clone was detected once. The CDR3 DNA sequence: TGTGCCAGCAGCGGGCGTGGTGCTAGCTCCTACAATGAGCAGTTCTTC. It translates to CASSGRGASSYNEQFF. This chain joins TRBV5-6 and TRBJ2-1; D is unresolved. The CDR3 runs to 16 residues. The V gene's germline CDR1 is SGHDT and CDR2 YYEEEE. The V and J ends lost 4 bases and 0 bases respectively, with 14 bases between them. Based on the CDR3 plus reference TRBV5-6 and TRBJ2-1, the full variable domain is DAGVTQSPTHLIKTRGQQVTLRCSPKSGHDTVSWYQQALGQGPQFIFQYYEEEERQRGNFPDRFSGHQFPNYSSELNVNALLLGDSALYLCASSGRGASSYNEQFFGPGTRLTVL.

This chain links TRBV5-1 with TRBJ2-5; 7 bases are a match to TRBD1. V was pared by 0 bases and J by 4 bases, with 3 bases of the junction left unmatched. This CDR3 is built from 14 residues. Germline V lookup: CDR1 SGHRS, CDR2 YFSETQ. The CDR3: CASSLGQGGETQYF. The CDR3 nucleotides are TGCGCCAGCAGCTTGGGACAGGGCGGAGAGACCCAGTACTTC.

J is TRBJ2-1 and V is TRBV11-3, with D perhaps TRBD2 (6 bases). Trimming took off 5 bases at V and 7 bases at J, with 15 bases between the two ends. The germline V gene has CDR1 SGHNT and CDR2 YENEEA. The CDR3 covers 14 residues. CDR3 bases: TGTGCCAGCAGCCAATGGGAAGGGAGGAATGAGCAGTTCTTC. Encoded protein: CASSQWEGRNEQFF.

The gene calls are TRBV12-3 or TRBV12-4 and TRBJ2-7; a weak D match, TRBD1 (5 bases). V gave up 8 bases and J gave up 5 bases, with 16 bases separating them. This CDR3 has 13 residues. CDR3 sequence reads: CASRTMGLNEQYF. The CDR3 DNA reads TGTGCCAGCCGGACGATGGGGCTGAACGAGCAGTACTTC.

The V gene is TRBV5-1, the J gene TRBJ2-5; no clear D. V lost 7 bases, J lost 2 bases, and 15 bases lay in between. The CDR3 extends over 14 amino acids. CDR1 SGHRS and CDR2 YFSETQ come from the germline V gene. CDR3 DNA: TGCGCCAGCTCAGAAATAGGCAGGCAAGAGACCCAGTACTTC. Translated: CASSEIGRQETQYF.

The chain has TRBV6-5 and TRBJ1-3; D gene unclear. Germline lookup yields CDR1 MNHEY and CDR2 SVGAGI. Trimming cost V 5 bases and J 0 bases, with 5 bases left between them. This CDR3 contains 13 residues. CDR3 sequence: CASSRTSGNTIYF. The CDR3 DNA reads as TGTGCCAGCAGTCGAACCTCTGGAAACACCATATATTTT.

The chain carries TRBV9 and TRBJ1-5, with D maybe TRBD1 (5 bases). The CDR3 is made up of 15 amino acids. The V gene's germline CDR1 is SGDLS and CDR2 YYNGEE. Deletions cut 4 bases from V and 5 bases from J, with 16 bases between. CDR3 region: CASSLGGRADQPQHF. In DNA form, the CDR3 reads TGTGCCAGCAGCCTGGGGGGGAGAGCCGATCAGCCCCAGCATTTT.

The chain joins TRBV21-1 to TRBJ2-7; the D segment call TRBD1 is taken from the table without a DNA check. TRBV21-1 is deemed a pseudogene. This CDR3 contains 18 residues. CDR3 protein: CASSIPARGFPKIYEQYF. The CDR3, as DNA: TGTGCCAGCAGCATACCGGCCAGGGGGTTTCCGAAGATCTACGAGCAGTACTTC.

V and J are TRBV4-2 and TRBJ1-6; D ambiguous. Germline V CDR1 and CDR2: LGHNA, YNFKEQ. The CDR3 covers 15 residues. V lost 1 base, J lost 10 bases, and 14 bases lay in between. This chain's CDR3 is CASSQVDQKSSPLHF. CDR3 DNA sequence: TGTGCCAGCAGCCAAGTCGACCAGAAGTCCTCACCCCTCCACTTT.

This clone has just one count. This chain connects TRBV30 to TRBJ2-7; 10 bases fit TRBD1. The V and J ends lost 5 bases and 3 bases, in that order; junction bases with no gene match: 4. The CDR3 runs to 13 residues. Germline V gene data show CDR1 as GTSNPN and CDR2 as SVGIG (reference sequence). The chain's CDR3 is CAWETGGNYEQYF. Written as DNA, the CDR3 is TGTGCCTGGGAGACAGGGGGCAACTACGAGCAGTACTTC.